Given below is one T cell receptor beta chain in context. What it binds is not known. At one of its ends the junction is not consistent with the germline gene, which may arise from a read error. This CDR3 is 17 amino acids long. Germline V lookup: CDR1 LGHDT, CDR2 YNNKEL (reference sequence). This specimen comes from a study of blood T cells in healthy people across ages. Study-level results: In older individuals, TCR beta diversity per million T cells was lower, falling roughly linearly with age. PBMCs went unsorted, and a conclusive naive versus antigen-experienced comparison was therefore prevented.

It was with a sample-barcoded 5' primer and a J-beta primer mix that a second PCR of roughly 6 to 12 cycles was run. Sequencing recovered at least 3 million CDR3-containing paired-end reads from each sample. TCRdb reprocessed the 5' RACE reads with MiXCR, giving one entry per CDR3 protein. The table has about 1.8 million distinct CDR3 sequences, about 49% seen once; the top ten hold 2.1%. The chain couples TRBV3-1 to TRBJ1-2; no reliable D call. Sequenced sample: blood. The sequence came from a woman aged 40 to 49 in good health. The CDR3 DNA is TGTGCCAGCAGCCAAGAATTGGCAGGTGGCGGAAACTGTGGCTACACCTTC. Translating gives CASSQELAGGGNCGYTF.